One and the same sample provided the 15 T cell receptor beta chains below, sequenced in a study of patients and donors after allogeneic stem cell transplantation. TCRdb reprocessed the RT-PCR reads via MiXCR and lists one record per CDR3 protein. The sample holds hundreds of thousands of distinct CDR3 sequences, approximately 16% seen once. The material sequenced was blood, either unsorted or a sorted T cell fraction (not recorded which). The receptors were sampled from a human donor who was either an allogeneic HSCT recipient or a stem cell or donor lymphocyte infusion donor (not recorded which). It is not recorded whose cells these are; they may come from a transplant donor.

V is TRBV3-1 and J is TRBJ1-5; D gene uncertain. Germline loops: CDR1 LGHDT, CDR2 YNNKEL (reference sequence). The V end lost 3 bases, the J end lost 5 bases, and 5 bases lay between the germline ends. This CDR3 contains 12 residues. CDR3 DNA sequence: TGTGCCAGCAGCCACTTAGATCAGCCCCAGCATTTT. This translates into CASSHLDQPQHF. Full variable domain (remainder filled in from reference TRBV3-1 and TRBJ1-5): DTAVSQTPKYLVTQMGNDKSIKCEQNLGHDTMYWYKQDSKKFLKIMFSYNNKELIINETVPNRFSPKSPDKAHLNLHINSLELGDSAVYFCASSHLDQPQHFGDGTRLSIL.

The rearrangement joins TRBV7-9 to TRBJ1-1; D uncertain. Germline CDR1 and CDR2: SEHNR and FQNEAQ (reference sequence). CDR3 length equals 10 residues. The germline V and J ends were trimmed by 2 bases and 7 bases, with 2 bases remaining between them. The CDR3 region is CASSLREAFF. The CDR3 coding sequence is TGTGCCAGCAGCTTACGTGAAGCTTTCTTT.

The CDR3 reads CASIGRENYGYTF. DNA of the CDR3: TGTGCCAGTATCGGCAGGGAAAACTATGGCTACACCTTC. The chain joins TRBV19 to TRBJ1-2; D might be TRBD1 (5 bases). The germline V gene has CDR1 LNHDA and CDR2 SQIVND (reference sequence). The CDR3 contains 13 residues. V gave up 7 bases and J gave up 2 bases, with 11 bases separating them.

This clonotype was counted at least ten times. The chain employs TRBV2 and TRBJ1-2; D not resolved. The germline V gene has CDR1 SNHLY and CDR2 FYNNEI. The CDR3 covers 14 residues. Trimming shortened V by 3 bases and J by 2 bases, and 10 bases separated the two germline ends. CDR3 loop: CASSDREWNYGYTF. DNA of the CDR3: TGTGCCAGCAGTGACAGAGAATGGAACTATGGCTACACCTTC.

This chain uses TRBV12-3 or TRBV12-4 with TRBJ2-7; D uncertain. Trimming cost V 7 bases and J 3 bases, with 10 bases left between them. CDR3 length equals 12 residues. The CDR3 loop reads CASMDGHYEQYF. CDR3 bases: TGTGCCAGCATGGACGGCCACTACGAGCAGTACTTC.

This clonotype was seen many times. The rearrangement uses TRBV7-6 and TRBJ1-6; D gene ambiguous. The CDR3 is 14 amino acids. Germline CDR1 is SGHVS and CDR2 is FNYEAQ. The ends were cut back, 6 bases at V and 7 bases at J, with 13 bases in the middle. CDR3 DNA sequence: TGTGCCAGCAGTCTTAGTGGGGAGAATTCACCCCTCCACTTT. Encoded protein: CASSLSGENSPLHF.

The V call is TRBV20-1, the J call TRBJ2-7; a weak D match, TRBD2 (6 bases). Trimming stripped 3 bases from V and 2 bases from J, with 17 bases between. The CDR3 is made up of 15 amino acids. The germline V gene encodes CDR1 DFQATT and CDR2 SNEGSKA (reference sequence). The CDR3 here is CSASPWGIAAYEQYF. CDR3 coding DNA: TGCAGTGCTAGTCCGTGGGGGATAGCGGCCTACGAGCAGTACTTC.

This clonotype has a handful of counts. The chain has TRBV5-1 and TRBJ2-7; D is uncertain. Per germline, CDR1 SGHRS and CDR2 YFSETQ. Trimming removed 0 bases at V and 3 bases at J, with 13 bases between. This CDR3 has 15 residues. CDR3 protein: CASSLAGRTNYEQYF. The CDR3, as DNA: TGCGCCAGCAGCTTGGCCGGGCGTACTAACTACGAGCAGTACTTC. Complete variable domain (other parts from reference TRBV5-1 and TRBJ2-7): KAGVTQTPRYLIKTRGQQVTLSCSPISGHRSVSWYQQTPGQGLQFLFEYFSETQRNKGNFPGRFSGRQFSNSRSEMNVSTLELGDSALYLCASSLAGRTNYEQYFGPGTRLTVT.

This chain connects TRBV30 to TRBJ1-5, with D maybe TRBD1 (5 bases). CDR3 length: 14 amino acids. The germline V and J ends were trimmed by 2 bases and 4 bases, with 12 bases remaining between them. CDR1 is GTSNPN and CDR2 is SVGIG in the germline V gene (reference sequence). CDR3 loop: CAWSWQGYNQPQHF. In nucleotides, the CDR3 is TGTGCCTGGAGTTGGCAGGGCTATAATCAGCCCCAGCATTTT.

This clonotype was observed many times. The chain employs TRBV25-1 and TRBJ2-7; D remains unclear. Germline CDR1 reads MGHDK; CDR2 reads SYGVNS. V was shortened by 2 bases and J by 2 bases, with 4 bases between the two germline ends. The length of the CDR3 is 12 residues. Written as DNA, the CDR3 is TGTGCCAGCAGTGAAACGGCCTACGAGCAGTACTTC. This translates into CASSETAYEQYF.

The chain employs TRBV10-3 and TRBJ1-1; possibly TRBD1 for D (6 bases). The CDR3 consists of 13 residues. The V gene's germline CDR1 is ENHRY and CDR2 SYGVKD. Between the trimmed V and J ends, which lost 6 bases and 6 bases, there was a span of 14 bases. The CDR3 DNA reads as TGTGCCATCAGAGAAACACAGGGCCCTGAAGCTTTCTTT. It specifies CAIRETQGPEAFF.

In this sample, this clonotype turned up a few times. The rearrangement links TRBV9 to TRBJ2-7, with TRBD2 as a possible D gene (5 bases). The CDR3 covers 14 residues. Germline CDR1 is SGDLS and CDR2 is YYNGEE. V was pared by 4 bases and J by 6 bases, with 17 bases between. CDR3 sequence reads: CASSHRERVSEQYF. The DNA of the CDR3 is TGTGCCAGCAGCCATAGGGAGAGGGTGAGCGAGCAGTACTTC.

The table lists this clonotype with a few counts. The rearrangement links TRBV5-6 to TRBJ1-2; D is perhaps TRBD1 (5 bases). Germline CDR1 is SGHDT and CDR2 is YYEEEE. The CDR3 loop spans 16 amino acids. V shed 4 bases and J shed 4 bases, with 20 bases lying between them. The CDR3 sequence is CASSHRRGALFYGYTF. In DNA form, the CDR3 reads TGTGCCAGCAGCCATCGTAGGGGTGCTCTGTTCTATGGCTACACCTTC. Based on the CDR3 plus reference TRBV5-6 and TRBJ1-2, the full variable domain is DAGVTQSPTHLIKTRGQQVTLRCSPKSGHDTVSWYQQALGQGPQFIFQYYEEEERQRGNFPDRFSGHQFPNYSSELNVNALLLGDSALYLCASSHRRGALFYGYTFGSGTRLTVV.

In this sample, this clonotype turned up many times. This sequence joins TRBV12-3 or TRBV12-4 and TRBJ1-5; 10 bases align to TRBD1. V was clipped by 5 bases and J by 4 bases; unmatched bases: 5. This CDR3 comprises 15 residues. The CDR3 sequence: CASSIGDRGNQPQHF. The DNA of the CDR3 is TGTGCCAGCAGTATAGGGGACAGGGGAAATCAGCCCCAGCATTTT.

The V and J genes are TRBV28 and TRBJ2-6; D is possibly TRBD2 (5 bases). With 2 bases removed from V and 1 base from J, the gap between germline ends came to 9 bases. The CDR3 totals 16 residues. Germline CDR1 reads MDHEN; CDR2 reads SYDVKM. CDR3 nucleotide sequence: TGTGCCAGCAGTTTAAATTCGGGATCTGGGGCCAACGTCCTGACTTTC. Its translation: CASSLNSGSGANVLTF.